Shown below are 24 T cell receptor beta chains from a single sample sequenced in a study of blood T cells in healthy people across ages. It was with a sample-barcoded 5' primer and a J-beta primer mix that a second PCR of roughly 6 to 12 cycles was run. TCRdb redid the calling of the 5' RACE reads with MiXCR, one entry per CDR3 protein. The sample contains 800,000 or so distinct CDR3 sequences, roughly 25% of which appear only once. These data are also associated with another study on T cells of mothers and their children.

The sample was blood. Source of these receptors: a boy aged 5-17 years in good health.

This clonotype was detected a few times. The chain uses TRBV6-2 or TRBV6-3 and TRBJ2-1; TRBD1 matches at 7 bases. Looked up from germline, CDR1 is MNHEY and CDR2 is SVGEGT. V lost 3 bases, J lost 0 bases, and 2 bases stayed unmatched. The CDR3 consists of 15 residues. The CDR3 region is CASSYWTGSYNEQFF. CDR3 DNA: TGTGCCAGCAGTTATTGGACAGGCTCCTACAATGAGCAGTTCTTC.

The rearrangement joins TRBV2 to TRBJ2-5; no definite D call. The CDR3 is made up of 14 amino acids. Trimming left V 2 bases short and J 5 bases short, with 12 bases between. Looked up from germline, CDR1 is SNHLY and CDR2 is FYNNEI. This CDR3 reads CASSEMSQVETQYF. In DNA form, the CDR3 reads TGTGCCAGCAGTGAAATGTCACAAGTGGAGACCCAGTACTTC.

The chain is built from TRBV12-3 or TRBV12-4 and TRBJ1-2; D gene uncertain. The CDR3 consists of 12 residues. V shed 10 bases and J shed 5 bases, with 14 bases lying between them. This CDR3 reads CATSRATYGYTF. For the CDR3, the DNA is TGTGCCACTTCACGCGCCACTTATGGCTACACCTTC.

The V call is TRBV20-1, the J call TRBJ1-2; no definite D call. This CDR3 is 15 amino acids long. The V gene lost 3 bases and the J gene lost 0 bases, with 14 bases spanning the gap. In germline, CDR1 is DFQATT, CDR2 SNEGSKA (reference sequence). The CDR3 protein is CSARFVAETNYGYTF. DNA for the CDR3: TGCAGTGCTAGGTTCGTGGCAGAAACTAACTATGGCTACACCTTC.

The V gene is TRBV28, the J gene TRBJ1-2; D is unresolved. Trimming cost V 6 bases and J 4 bases, with 12 bases left between them. The CDR3 extends over 13 amino acids. Germline assignment: CDR1 MDHEN and CDR2 SYDVKM. The CDR3 region has the DNA TGTGCCAGCAGCCCCGGACGCATCTATGGCTACACCTTC. It yields the protein CASSPGRIYGYTF.

The sample holds many counts of this clonotype. At one end, the junction sequence differs from germline, possibly due to a read error. J is TRBJ2-3 and V is TRBV7-2; D may be TRBD1 (7 bases). Germline V gene data show CDR1 as SGHTA and CDR2 as FQGNSA. The CDR3 totals 13 residues. CDR3 protein: CASSLAGGDTQYF. CDR3 nucleotides: TGTGCCAGCAGTTTAGCAGGGGGGGATACGCAGTATTTT.

In its sample, this clonotype was seen a few times. The CDR3 coding sequence is TGTGCCAGCAGCTTCCCTAGTCCCGTCCCAACCAATGAGCAGTTCTTC. Its protein is CASSFPSPVPTNEQFF. V usage is TRBV7-9 and J usage is TRBJ2-1; D remains unclear. V lost 3 bases and J 6 bases, leaving 18 bases between the germline ends. The CDR3 runs 16 residues. Germline lookup yields CDR1 SEHNR and CDR2 FQNEAQ (reference sequence).

The table lists this clonotype with a few counts. The V and J genes are TRBV12-3 or TRBV12-4 and TRBJ1-2; D remains unclear. CDR3 size: 13 residues. V lost 2 bases and J lost 0, with 4 bases in between. The CDR3 protein is CASSLYPNYGYTF. The DNA of the CDR3 is TGTGCCAGCAGTTTATACCCTAACTATGGCTACACCTTC.

The rearrangement joins TRBV29-1 to TRBJ1-2; no clear D. Trimming took 0 bases from V and 0 from J, leaving 11 bases between them. Germline CDR1 SQVTM, CDR2 ANQGSEA. The CDR3 consists of 15 residues. The DNA for the CDR3 is TGCAGCGTTGAAGATCCGGAGGCAGCTAACTATGGCTACACCTTC. Encoded protein: CSVEDPEAANYGYTF.

This clonotype was observed once. The genes are TRBV2 and TRBJ2-1; 13 nucleotides agree with TRBD2. The CDR3 covers 15 residues. Unmatched junction bases numbered 7, after V lost 7 bases and J lost 7 bases. Germline CDR1 reads SNHLY; CDR2 reads FYNNEI. This chain's CDR3 is CASTRLAGGGNEQFF. The CDR3 nucleotides read TGTGCCAGCACCCGACTAGCGGGAGGTGGGAATGAGCAGTTCTTC.

This chain joins TRBV20-1 and TRBJ1-4; 9 bases fit TRBD1. CDR3 length: 14 amino acids. Germline V gene sequence: CDR1 DFQATT, CDR2 SNEGSKA (reference sequence). Trimming removed 6 bases from V and 5 bases from J; junction bases left unmatched: 7. CDR3 DNA: TGCAGTGCGAGCGGAGGACAGGGGAATGAAAAACTGTTTTTT. This sequence encodes CSASGGQGNEKLFF.

This chain connects TRBV12-5 to TRBJ2-5, with TRBD2 matching over 15 bases. Germline lookup yields CDR1 LGHNT and CDR2 FRNRAP. V shed 5 bases, J shed 2 bases, and the junction held 3 bases outside the gene matches. The CDR3 sequence is 16 residues long. Here the CDR3 reads CASGTGLAGGQETQYF. The DNA of the CDR3 is TGTGCTAGTGGTACCGGACTAGCGGGAGGGCAAGAGACCCAGTACTTC.

CDR3 in amino acids: CSAGRTGPFYEQYF. CDR3 in DNA: TGCAGTGCTGGGAGGACAGGGCCCTTCTACGAGCAGTACTTC. The chain recombines TRBV20-1 with TRBJ2-7, with 8 positions matching TRBD1. The CDR3 contains 14 residues. The germline CDR1 and CDR2 sequences are DFQATT and SNEGSKA (reference sequence). Germline trimming cut 5 bases from V and 3 bases from J; bases unmatched to any gene: 9.

The sample holds a few counts of this clonotype. The chain joins TRBV27 to TRBJ2-7, with a tentative D call TRBD1 (7 bases). The CDR3 has 15 residues. Germline loops: CDR1 MNHEY, CDR2 SMNVEV (reference sequence). V was pared by 6 bases and J by 3 bases, with 18 bases between. CDR3 bases: TGTGCCAGCAGCTATTACGCAGGGGGGATCTACGAGCAGTACTTC. Translation: CASSYYAGGIYEQYF.

The chain uses TRBV2 and TRBJ2-1; 9 bases map to TRBD2. V was pared by 6 bases and J by 5 bases, with 11 bases of the junction left unmatched. The germline V gene has CDR1 SNHLY and CDR2 FYNNEI. The CDR3 contains 16 residues. The CDR3, as DNA: TGTGCCAGCAGGGTTAGCGGGAGTGCTATGAACAATGAGCAGTTCTTC. Its translation: CASRVSGSAMNNEQFF.

The chain combines TRBV4-3 with TRBJ1-5; no clear D gene. The CDR3 runs 15 residues. Trimming removed 0 bases at V and 5 bases at J, with 11 bases between. CDR1 is LGHNA and CDR2 is YSLEER in the germline V gene. This CDR3 reads CASSQDLSNDQPQHF. The DNA of the CDR3 is TGCGCCAGCAGCCAAGATCTTTCGAATGATCAGCCCCAGCATTTT.

The chain's CDR3 is CASSGPAGSGSEQYF. Here the CDR3 DNA reads TGTGCCAGCAGCGGACCTGCGGGGTCGGGGAGCGAGCAGTACTTC. The rearrangement uses TRBV9 and TRBJ2-5, with D maybe TRBD2 (6 bases). The DNA matches TRBJ2-7 better at its end, which makes the J call doubtful. Germline assignment: CDR1 SGDLS and CDR2 YYNGEE. This CDR3 has 15 amino acids.

The CDR3, as DNA: TGTGCCAGCAGTCCGGTGACAGGGATCGAGCAGTACTTC. Its translation: CASSPVTGIEQYF. The chain links TRBV28 to TRBJ2-7; 7 nucleotides align to TRBD1. Germline V gene data show CDR1 as MDHEN and CDR2 as SYDVKM. The trim removed 5 bases at V and 6 bases at J, leaving 7 bases unmatched. CDR3 length equals 13 residues.

The chain carries TRBV9 and TRBJ1-2; the match to TRBD1 covers 9 bases. Germline lookup yields CDR1 SGDLS and CDR2 YYNGEE. V lost 0 bases and J lost 4; bases outside the gene matches: 4. The CDR3 spans 15 residues. For the CDR3, the DNA is TGTGCCAGCAGCGTAGAGGGGACAGGGTCCTATGGCTACACCTTC. Its translation: CASSVEGTGSYGYTF. The full variable domain, rest sourced from reference TRBV9 and TRBJ1-2, is DSGVTQTPKHLITATGQRVTLRCSPRSGDLSVYWYQQSLDQGLQFLIQYYNGEERAKGNILERFSAQQFPDLHSELNLSSLELGDSALYFCASSVEGTGSYGYTFGSGTRLTVV.

This clonotype was seen at least ten times. This rearrangement joins TRBV6-1 to TRBJ1-1; D gene ambiguous. With 3 bases removed from V and 0 bases from J, the gap between germline ends came to 8 bases. This CDR3 region has 14 residues. Germline CDR1 is MNHNS and CDR2 is SASEGT. CDR3 amino acids: CASSEGRLNTEAFF. The DNA for the CDR3 is TGTGCCAGCAGTGAGGGCAGGTTGAACACTGAAGCTTTCTTT.

This clonotype appeared a few times. This rearrangement joins TRBV29-1 to TRBJ2-5, with 9 bases lining up with TRBD1. The germline gives CDR1 SQVTM, CDR2 ANQGSEA. The CDR3 has 14 amino acids. V shed 3 bases and J 6 bases; nucleotides not matched to a gene: 8. CDR3 amino acids: CSVDFGTGRKTQYF. CDR3 DNA sequence: TGCAGCGTTGATTTCGGGACAGGGAGAAAGACCCAGTACTTC.

The chain uses TRBV7-2 and TRBJ1-3; D is uncertain. Germline lookup yields CDR1 SGHTA and CDR2 FQGNSA. V was clipped by 3 bases and J by 3 bases, with 12 bases between them. The CDR3 has 15 residues. CDR3 in amino acids: CASSFRTQIGNTIYF. The DNA for the CDR3 is TGTGCCAGCAGCTTTCGGACCCAAATTGGAAACACCATATATTTT.

The chain is built from TRBV4-2 and TRBJ1-1, with D possibly TRBD1 on 6 matching bases. Germline V gene lookup returns CDR1 LGHNA and CDR2 YNFKEQ. This CDR3 contains 17 residues. Trimming cost V 4 bases and J 1 base, with 19 bases left between them. The CDR3 here is CASSPVTSGEKNTEAFF. CDR3 DNA: TGTGCCAGCAGCCCGGTTACCTCAGGGGAGAAGAACACTGAAGCTTTCTTT.

This clonotype was counted between two and nine times. This likely comes from a read error, as the CDR3 has no conserved phenylalanine or tryptophan at its end. This CDR3 reads CSASTNSIPNRYEQYL. The DNA for the CDR3 is TGCAGTGCTTCCACAAATTCAATCCCGAATCGGTACGAGCAGTACCTC. The chain uses TRBV20-1 and TRBJ2-5; D uncertain. Matching the DNA end better, TRBJ2-7 makes the J call doubtful. The CDR3 runs 16 residues. Germline V CDR1 and CDR2: DFQATT, SNEGSKA (reference sequence).